These 23 T cell receptor beta chains originate from one sample sequenced in a study of CD4 T cells in relation to SARS-CoV-2 and coronaviruses. CD4+ T cells from unexposed donors were obtained before the COVID-19 pandemic (2011-2018). Assay used: immunoSEQ multiplex PCR; TCRdb lists only in-frame clones, some missing. The sample holds approximately 70,000 clones, over 90% seen once. The sequenced sample was naive CD4+ T cells from PBMCs. The subset was: naive CD4+ T cells isolated by negative enrichment. Receptors were obtained from a human donor in good health.

J is TRBJ2-3 and V is TRBV7-9; unclear D gene. Germline CDR1 SEHNR, CDR2 FQNEAQ (reference sequence). This CDR3 region has 14 residues. The V gene lost 2 bases and the J gene lost 4 bases, with 10 bases spanning the gap. CDR3 DNA sequence: TGTGCCAGCAGCTTAACCCTAACCTCAGATACGCAGTATTTT. Its protein is CASSLTLTSDTQYF. The variable domain in full, with the rest retrieved from reference TRBV7-9 and TRBJ2-3, is DTGVSQNPRHKITKRGQNVTFRCDPISEHNRLYWYRQTLGQGPEFLTYFQNEAQLEKSRLLSDRFSAERPKGSFSTLEIQRTEQGDSAMYLCASSLTLTSDTQYFGPGTRLTVL.

The V and J genes are TRBV5-1 and TRBJ2-3; D is perhaps TRBD1 or TRBD2 (7 bases each). CDR3 length: 16 amino acids. V lost 7 bases to trimming and J lost 4 bases, with 22 bases between them. Germline loops: CDR1 SGHRS, CDR2 YFSETQ. The CDR3 DNA sequence: TGCGCCAGCGGACGTTCTAGCGGAGGGGGCCCAGATACGCAGTATTTT. Protein: CASGRSSGGGPDTQYF.

The J gene is TRBJ1-2, the V gene TRBV6-4; weak D call: TRBD1 (5 bases). Per the germline V gene, CDR1 is MRHNA and CDR2 is SNTAGT. The length of the CDR3 is 10 residues. V was clipped by 4 bases and J by 13 bases, with 10 bases between them. CDR3 nucleotides: TGTGCCAGCAGTGTCCCGGGGCGCACCTTC. It specifies CASSVPGRTF.

This rearrangement joins TRBV4-1 to TRBJ2-3, with D unclear. Trimming shortened V by 7 bases and J by 1 base, and 18 bases separated the two germline ends. CDR1 is MGHRA and CDR2 is YSYEKL in the germline V gene. This CDR3 has 16 residues. This chain's CDR3 is CASTASPEVRTDTQYF. The CDR3 DNA follows: TGCGCCAGCACCGCCTCCCCGGAAGTTCGCACAGATACGCAGTATTTT.

This chain connects TRBV9 to TRBJ1-3, with D uncertain. The CDR3 consists of 17 residues. Deletions cut 1 base from V and 0 bases from J, with 14 bases between. Germline lookup yields CDR1 SGDLS and CDR2 YYNGEE. Here the CDR3 reads CASSVSPPGLSGNTIYF. CDR3 nucleotides: TGTGCCAGCAGCGTAAGTCCCCCAGGCCTCTCTGGAAACACCATATATTTT.

This chain links TRBV9 with TRBJ1-1; D not certain. V lost 1 base and J lost 3, with 7 bases in between. The CDR3 contains 13 residues. From germline, CDR1 is SGDLS and CDR2 YYNGEE. The CDR3, as DNA: TGTGCCAGCAGCGTACGGGTGCACACTGAAGCTTTCTTT. Translated: CASSVRVHTEAFF.

The chain links TRBV28 to TRBJ2-1; TRBD2 matches at 9 bases. The junction had 8 bases not matched to a gene; V was cut back by 1 base and J by 4 bases. Germline-derived CDR1 and CDR2 are MDHEN and SYDVKM. This CDR3 is built from 17 residues. As DNA, the CDR3 is TGTGCCAGCAGTTTATACGTAGGTCTAGCGGGGTACAATGAGCAGTTCTTC. Amino acid sequence: CASSLYVGLAGYNEQFF.

The V gene is TRBV5-5, the J gene TRBJ2-7; TRBD1 matches at 9 bases. Trimming removed 0 bases from V and 4 bases from J; junction bases left unmatched: 5. The CDR3 runs 15 residues. Germline V gene data show CDR1 as SGHKS and CDR2 as YYEKEE (reference sequence). The CDR3 nucleotides read TGTGCCAGCAGCTTGGGGACAGGGGTTGTATACGAGCAGTACTTC. Translated: CASSLGTGVVYEQYF.

This sequence joins TRBV12-3 or TRBV12-4 and TRBJ1-5; D remains unclear. Trimming left V 5 bases short and J 3 bases short, with 5 bases between. CDR3 length: 12 amino acids. The CDR3 DNA reads as TGTGCCAGCAGTGCCGTCAATCAGCCCCAGCATTTT. Protein sequence: CASSAVNQPQHF.

The rearrangement links TRBV24-1 to TRBJ2-1; 8 nucleotides line up with TRBD2. This CDR3 spans 17 amino acids. The germline V gene encodes CDR1 KGHDR and CDR2 SFDVKD. The V and J ends lost 4 bases and 7 bases, in that order; junction bases with no gene match: 14. CDR3: CATSDAPGRGRGNEQFF. CDR3 in DNA: TGTGCCACCAGTGACGCCCCCGGGAGGGGCCGAGGGAATGAGCAGTTCTTC.

V gene TRBV10-1 combines with J gene TRBJ2-1; a weak D match, TRBD2 (6 bases). The CDR3 totals 14 residues. Germline CDR1 reads WNHNN; CDR2 reads SYGVQD (reference sequence). The V gene lost 0 bases and the J gene lost 10 bases, with 13 bases spanning the gap. For the CDR3, the DNA is TGCGCCAGCAGTGAGTCGAAACACGGAGGGGAGCAGTTCTTC. Its translation: CASSESKHGGEQFF.

V is TRBV3-1 (or the pseudogene TRBV3-2) and J is TRBJ1-3; TRBD1 agrees at 7 bases. The CDR3 covers 14 residues. Germline assignment: CDR1 LGHDT and CDR2 YNNKEL (reference sequence). Trimming removed 8 bases from V and 3 bases from J; junction bases left unmatched: 7. The CDR3 coding sequence is TGTGCCAGCGCCCCTACAGGGGTTGGAAACACCATATATTTT. Its translation: CASAPTGVGNTIYF.

The chain has TRBV7-9 and TRBJ1-2, with D unclear. Between the trimmed V and J ends, which lost 5 bases and 3 bases, there was a span of 13 bases. The CDR3 consists of 14 residues. Germline V gene sequence: CDR1 SEHNR, CDR2 FQNEAQ (reference sequence). CDR3 in amino acids: CASSPDRRYYGYTF. CDR3 sequence (DNA): TGTGCCAGCAGCCCCGACCGTCGGTACTATGGCTACACCTTC. Full variable domain (outside the CDR3, taken from reference TRBV7-9 and TRBJ1-2): DTGVSQNPRHKITKRGQNVTFRCDPISEHNRLYWYRQTLGQGPEFLTYFQNEAQLEKSRLLSDRFSAERPKGSFSTLEIQRTEQGDSAMYLCASSPDRRYYGYTFGSGTRLTVV.

This chain links TRBV18 with TRBJ2-1, with 7 bases lining up with TRBD2. The CDR3 loop spans 16 amino acids. V trimming: 3 bases; J trimming: 5 bases; junction bases outside the gene matches: 10. The V gene's germline CDR1 is KGHSH and CDR2 LQKENI. CDR3 amino acids: CASSPLKLAAHNEQFF. The CDR3 bases are TGTGCCAGCTCACCCCTTAAGCTAGCGGCCCACAATGAGCAGTTCTTC. The full variable domain, in which reference TRBV18 and TRBJ2-1 provide the parts outside the CDR3, is NAGVMQNPRHLVRRRGQEARLRCSPMKGHSHVYWYRQLPEEGLKFMVYLQKENIIDESGMPKERFSAEFPKEGPSILRIQQVVRGDSAAYFCASSPLKLAAHNEQFFGPGTRLTVL.

The chain couples TRBV5-1 to TRBJ2-7; 7 bases map to TRBD1. The ends lost 3 bases at V and 0 bases at J; junction bases unmatched: 6. CDR3 length: 15 amino acids. Per the germline V gene, CDR1 is SGHRS and CDR2 is YFSETQ. The CDR3 region has the DNA TGCGCCAGCAGCTCCACTCGACAGGGCTCCTACGAGCAGTACTTC. It translates to CASSSTRQGSYEQYF.

V gene TRBV5-1 combines with J gene TRBJ2-2; D call uncertain. The CDR3 is 16 amino acids. Per germline, CDR1 SGHRS and CDR2 YFSETQ. Trimming took 0 bases from V and 5 from J, leaving 14 bases between them. CDR3: CASSLEGGLITGELFF. DNA for the CDR3: TGCGCCAGCAGCTTGGAAGGTGGCCTTATAACCGGGGAGCTGTTTTTT.

The chain joins TRBV4-3 to TRBJ2-7; D remains ambiguous. CDR3 length: 14 amino acids. Germline-derived CDR1 and CDR2 are LGHNA and YSLEER. V lost 0 bases and J 4 bases, leaving 10 bases between the germline ends. Here the CDR3 reads CASSQELVSYEQYF. CDR3 sequence (DNA): TGCGCCAGCAGCCAAGAGCTAGTCTCTTACGAGCAGTACTTC.

The chain uses TRBV2 and TRBJ1-1, with D uncertain. Germline assignment: CDR1 SNHLY and CDR2 FYNNEI. The CDR3 is 12 residues long. The V gene lost 4 bases and the J gene lost 1 base, with 4 bases spanning the gap. The CDR3 spells CASSAENTEAFF. The CDR3, as DNA: TGTGCCAGCAGTGCAGAGAACACTGAAGCTTTCTTT.

In its sample, this clone was seen once. This chain's CDR3 is CASRSIPSSYNEQFF. DNA of the CDR3: TGTGCCAGCAGGTCAATACCTAGCTCCTACAATGAGCAGTTCTTC. The chain recombines TRBV7-2 with TRBJ2-1, with D unresolved. The CDR3 is 15 residues long. The germline V and J ends were trimmed by 6 bases and 0 bases, with 12 bases remaining between them. Germline V gene sequence: CDR1 SGHTA, CDR2 FQGNSA.

This CDR3 is CASSLGGTRAGELFF. CDR3 nucleotides: TGTGCCAGCAGTTTGGGTGGGACAAGGGCCGGGGAGCTGTTTTTT. This chain joins TRBV28 and TRBJ2-2, with D possibly matching TRBD1 (6 bases). Germline assignment: CDR1 MDHEN and CDR2 SYDVKM. CDR3 length: 15 amino acids. Trimming took off 3 bases at V and 6 bases at J, with 14 bases between the two ends. The full variable domain, its missing parts supplied by reference TRBV28 and TRBJ2-2, is DVKVTQSSRYLVKRTGEKVFLECVQDMDHENMFWYRQDPGLGLRLIYFSYDVKMKEKGDIPEGYSVSREKKERFSLILESASTNQTSMYLCASSLGGTRAGELFFGEGSRLTVL.

This clone came up once. The DNA of the CDR3 is TGTGCCAGCAGCCCGACAAGCCGCTACGAGCAGTACTTC. Translating gives CASSPTSRYEQYF. This chain joins TRBV3-1 (or the pseudogene TRBV3-2) and TRBJ2-7; D not certain. CDR3 length equals 13 residues. V was clipped by 4 bases and J by 3 bases, with 10 bases between them. Germline-derived CDR1 and CDR2 are LGHDT and YNNKEL (reference sequence).

The chain is built from TRBV28 and TRBJ1-1; a weak D match, TRBD1 (5 bases). The CDR3 has 15 amino acids. Trimming took 5 bases from V and 5 from J, leaving 18 bases between them. Germline CDR1 and CDR2: MDHEN and SYDVKM. The CDR3: CASSQGLGRGTEAFF. The CDR3 nucleotides read TGTGCCAGCAGTCAAGGGTTGGGGCGAGGGACTGAAGCTTTCTTT.

This clone was counted between two and nine times. At one boundary the junction diverges from the germline segment, which might be a read error. This chain uses TRBV15 with TRBJ1-5; 8 nucleotides agree with TRBD1. Per the germline V gene, CDR1 is LNHNV and CDR2 is YYDKDF (reference sequence). This CDR3 comprises 15 residues. The CDR3 reads CATSGDRGGHQPQHF. CDR3 in DNA: TGTGCCACCAGCGGAGACAGGGGCGGCCATCAGCCCCAGCATTTT.